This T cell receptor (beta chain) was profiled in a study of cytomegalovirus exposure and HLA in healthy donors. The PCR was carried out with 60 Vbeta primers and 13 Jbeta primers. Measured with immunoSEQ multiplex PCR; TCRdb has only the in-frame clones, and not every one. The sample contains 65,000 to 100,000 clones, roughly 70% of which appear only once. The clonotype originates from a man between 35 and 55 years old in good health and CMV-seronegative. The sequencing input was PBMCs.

The DNA of the CDR3 is TGTGCCAGCAGCTCAACCGAGGGAGGCAATCAGCCCCAGCATTTT. Its translation: CASSSTEGGNQPQHF. V is TRBV7-9 and J is TRBJ1-5; no definite D call. Between the trimmed V and J ends, which lost 4 bases and 2 bases, there was a span of 12 bases. CDR3 length: 15 amino acids. Germline V gene lookup returns CDR1 SEHNR and CDR2 FQNEAQ (reference sequence).